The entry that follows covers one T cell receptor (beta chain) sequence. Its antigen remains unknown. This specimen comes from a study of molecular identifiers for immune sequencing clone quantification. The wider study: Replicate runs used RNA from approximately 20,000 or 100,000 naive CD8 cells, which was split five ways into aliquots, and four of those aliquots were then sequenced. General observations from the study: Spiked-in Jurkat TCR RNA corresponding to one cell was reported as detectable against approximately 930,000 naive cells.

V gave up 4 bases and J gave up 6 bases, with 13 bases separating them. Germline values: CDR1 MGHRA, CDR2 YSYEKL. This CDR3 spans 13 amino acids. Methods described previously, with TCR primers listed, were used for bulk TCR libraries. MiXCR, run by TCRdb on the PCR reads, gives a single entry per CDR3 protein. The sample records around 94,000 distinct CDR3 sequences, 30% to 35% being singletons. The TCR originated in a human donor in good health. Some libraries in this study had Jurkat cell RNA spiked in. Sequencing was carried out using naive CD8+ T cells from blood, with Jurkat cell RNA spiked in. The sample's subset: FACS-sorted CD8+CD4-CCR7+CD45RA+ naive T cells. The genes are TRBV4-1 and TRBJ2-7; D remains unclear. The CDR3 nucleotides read TGCGCCAGCAGCCCCCGGAGTGGGTCCGAGCAGTACTTC. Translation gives CASSPRSGSEQYF.